This entry lists 11 T cell receptor beta chains sequenced from one sample in a study of T cell repertoires in aging, cancer and after chemotherapy. Peripheral blood genomic DNA, not sorted cells or RNA, was the template. Multiplex touch-down PCR with TRB-A/B primers amplified rearranged V-D-J TRB sequences. One entry per CDR3 protein results from TCRdb running MiXCR on the multiplex PCR reads. This sample has 7,000 to 8,500 distinct CDR3 sequences, with roughly half found just once. The sample comprised blood. Receptors were obtained from a human donor with a solid tumor.

This clonotype was counted between two and nine times. This chain uses TRBV11-2 with TRBJ2-1; no reliable D call. The CDR3 contains 13 residues. The germline gives CDR1 SGHAT, CDR2 FQNNGV. V was cut by 1 base and J by 8 bases, with 9 bases left in between. The CDR3 is CASSLGGDDEQFF. The CDR3 coding sequence is TGTGCCAGCAGCTTAGGCGGTGACGATGAGCAGTTCTTC.

The chain is built from TRBV7-2 and TRBJ2-7; 7 bases map to TRBD1. The V gene's germline CDR1 is SGHTA and CDR2 FQGNSA. The CDR3 consists of 13 residues. V lost 5 bases, J lost 5 bases, and 6 bases stayed unmatched. This chain's CDR3 is CASSRRDRDEQYF. CDR3 DNA: TGTGCCAGCAGCCGGAGAGACAGGGACGAGCAGTACTTC.

This chain connects TRBV9 to TRBJ2-5, with D unresolved. This CDR3 is built from 14 residues. Trimming removed 0 bases at V and 5 bases at J, with 11 bases between. Germline values: CDR1 SGDLS, CDR2 YYNGEE. The CDR3 DNA reads TGTGCCAGCAGCGTAGCTTTGGGGTGGGAGACCCAGTACTTC. It codes for CASSVALGWETQYF.

This chain connects TRBV7-9 to TRBJ1-1; D remains ambiguous. The V end was cut by 0 bases, the J end by 4 bases, with 6 bases between. The germline gives CDR1 SEHNR, CDR2 FQNEAQ (reference sequence). The CDR3 sequence is 13 residues long. This CDR3 is CASSLALATEAFF. In DNA, the CDR3 is TGTGCCAGCAGCTTAGCCCTAGCCACTGAAGCTTTCTTT.

This chain uses TRBV6-5 with TRBJ2-5; TRBD1 matches 11 bases. Germline assignment: CDR1 MNHEY and CDR2 SVGAGI. Trimming cost V 2 bases and J 4 bases; bases outside gene matches: 9. This CDR3 contains 17 residues. CDR3 sequence: CASSYGLPGQGAETQYF. The CDR3 DNA reads as TGTGCCAGCAGTTACGGCCTACCAGGACAGGGGGCAGAGACCCAGTACTTC.

The chain combines TRBV7-2 with TRBJ2-7, with D possibly TRBD1 on 5 matching bases. The CDR3 length is 14 residues. The V gene lost 7 bases and the J gene lost 1 base, with 14 bases spanning the gap. Germline-derived CDR1 and CDR2 are SGHTA and FQGNSA. The CDR3 DNA sequence: TGTGCCAGCATCCCAGGGTCCCATTCCTACGAGCAGTACTTC. This encodes CASIPGSHSYEQYF.

This chain uses TRBV20-1 with TRBJ1-4; D not certain. This CDR3 comprises 13 residues. The V and J ends lost 3 bases and 8 bases respectively, with 13 bases between them. Germline V gene sequence: CDR1 DFQATT, CDR2 SNEGSKA (reference sequence). The CDR3 DNA follows: TGCAGTGCTAGCCCTCTTCCCCGAGAAAAACTGTTTTTT. The encoded protein is CSASPLPREKLFF.

By share of the sample, this clonotype is large. The chain couples TRBV20-1 to TRBJ2-3; D is unresolved. The CDR3 extends over 13 amino acids. Trimming took 6 bases from V and 0 from J, leaving 10 bases between them. Germline lookup yields CDR1 DFQATT and CDR2 SNEGSKA (reference sequence). The CDR3 DNA sequence: TGCAGTGCGCTTCCGCTTAGCACAGATACGCAGTATTTT. This codes for CSALPLSTDTQYF.

This clonotype was picked up a small number of times. This sequence joins TRBV7-2 and TRBJ1-1, with D possibly TRBD1 on 6 matching bases. The CDR3 is made up of 13 amino acids. The V and J ends lost 5 bases and 10 bases respectively, with 17 bases between them. Germline CDR1 is SGHTA and CDR2 is FQGNSA. The chain's CDR3 is CASSLAGLGGAFF. Here the CDR3 DNA reads TGTGCCAGCAGCCTCGCGGGGCTAGGGGGAGCTTTCTTT.

The CDR3 reads CASSSGDGGRADTGELFF. The CDR3, as DNA: TGTGCCAGCAGCTCTGGAGACGGCGGGAGGGCCGACACCGGGGAGCTGTTTTTT. This sequence joins TRBV11-1 and TRBJ2-2; 9 nucleotides match TRBD2. Germline trimming cut 4 bases from V and 3 bases from J; bases unmatched to any gene: 12. The CDR3 loop spans 18 amino acids. The V gene's germline CDR1 is SGHAT and CDR2 FQDESV (reference sequence).

The chain uses TRBV19 and TRBJ1-6, with D tentatively TRBD1 (6 bases). V lost 7 bases and J lost 10, with 20 bases in between. Germline CDR1 LNHDA, CDR2 SQIVND (reference sequence). The CDR3 length is 15 residues. The CDR3 reads CASKRPDRPESPLHF. Here the CDR3 DNA reads TGTGCCAGTAAACGACCAGACAGGCCGGAATCACCCCTCCACTTT.